Each of the 13 T cell receptor beta chains below was sequenced from the same sample in a study of shared clonotypes between healthy human individuals. Repertoires were generated with immunoSEQ multiplex PCR, while TCRdb's copy carries only in-frame clones and drops some. The sample shows about 320,000 clones, about nine tenths of them seen only once. Sample: memory CD8+ T cells sorted from blood. Specified subset: CD45RO+ cells pooled with CCR7-negative TemRA cells. Source of these receptors: a man aged 18 to 29 in good health.

This sequence joins TRBV7-2 and TRBJ2-3; 13 positions agree with TRBD2. The germline V gene has CDR1 SGHTA and CDR2 FQGNSA. V was pared by 6 bases and J by 6 bases, with 18 bases of the junction left unmatched. This CDR3 is built from 19 residues. The CDR3 DNA reads TGTGCCAGCAGTTCCCCGACTAGCGGGAGGTCCCTCCTTTCGGATACGCAGTATTTT. It yields the protein CASSSPTSGRSLLSDTQYF.

V gene TRBV7-9 combines with J gene TRBJ2-7, with 14 nucleotides matching TRBD2. This CDR3 contains 15 residues. Trimming cost V 4 bases and J 3 bases; bases outside gene matches: 2. Germline V gene sequence: CDR1 SEHNR, CDR2 FQNEAQ (reference sequence). Here the CDR3 reads CASSSTSGRVYEQYF. DNA of the CDR3: TGTGCCAGCAGCTCGACTAGCGGGAGGGTCTACGAGCAGTACTTC.

This chain uses TRBV9 with TRBJ2-7; D gene uncertain. CDR1 and CDR2 from the germline V gene are SGDLS and YYNGEE. The CDR3 spans 14 residues. Trimming stripped 0 bases from V and 6 bases from J, with 13 bases between. This CDR3 is CASSVGHPSGEQYF. As DNA, the CDR3 is TGTGCCAGCAGCGTAGGACACCCCTCTGGCGAGCAGTACTTC.

The chain couples TRBV19 to TRBJ2-2; 7 bases map to TRBD1. This CDR3 has 14 amino acids. With 9 bases clipped from V and 3 bases from J, the junction kept 7 bases outside the gene matches. Germline loops: CDR1 LNHDA, CDR2 SQIVND (reference sequence). CDR3 region: CASRDSPYTGELFF. CDR3 DNA sequence: TGTGCCAGCCGGGACAGCCCCTACACCGGGGAGCTGTTTTTT. Supplemented by reference TRBV19 and TRBJ2-2, the full variable domain reads DGGITQSPKYLFRKEGQNVTLSCEQNLNHDAMYWYRQDPGQGLRLIYYSQIVNDFQKGDIAEGYSVSREKKESFPLTVTSAQKNPTAFYLCASRDSPYTGELFFGEGSRLTVL.

The rearrangement links TRBV18 to TRBJ1-3; D may be TRBD1 (5 bases). Trimming shortened V by 5 bases and J by 4 bases, and 9 bases separated the two germline ends. The germline V gene encodes CDR1 KGHSH and CDR2 LQKENI. There are 13 residues in the CDR3. The CDR3 reads CASSTNRGNTIYF. CDR3 sequence (DNA): TGTGCCAGCTCAACAAACAGGGGAAACACCATATATTTT. Full variable domain (rest looked up from reference TRBV18 and TRBJ1-3): NAGVMQNPRHLVRRRGQEARLRCSPMKGHSHVYWYRQLPEEGLKFMVYLQKENIIDESGMPKERFSAEFPKEGPSILRIQQVVRGDSAAYFCASSTNRGNTIYFGEGSWLTVV.

This rearrangement joins TRBV4-3 to TRBJ2-5; 8 bases agree with TRBD2. CDR1 is LGHNA, CDR2 YSLEER, per germline. CDR3 size: 15 residues. Losses at the gene ends were 6 bases for V and 4 bases for J; bases not matched to a gene: 10. The chain's CDR3 is CASSYGREGLETQYF. Here the CDR3 DNA reads TGCGCCAGCAGTTATGGCCGGGAGGGCCTAGAGACCCAGTACTTC.

The genes are TRBV5-4 and TRBJ2-7; D may be TRBD1 (5 bases). The CDR3 contains 14 residues. Germline loops: CDR1 SGHNT, CDR2 YYREEE (reference sequence). Trimming removed 7 bases at V and 5 bases at J, with 19 bases between. CDR3 DNA: TGTGCCAGCTCCCAGGGTGACATCGTGAACGAGCAGTACTTC. Protein: CASSQGDIVNEQYF.

The CDR3 here is CASSLVVRRGNTGELFF. In nucleotides, the CDR3 is TGTGCCAGCAGCTTAGTGGTGCGGCGGGGGAACACCGGGGAGCTGTTTTTT. V gene TRBV7-6 combines with J gene TRBJ2-2, with a weak D call TRBD2 (6 bases). V lost 1 base and J 1 base, leaving 13 bases between the germline ends. Germline assignment: CDR1 SGHVS and CDR2 FNYEAQ. The CDR3 loop spans 17 amino acids.

CDR3 coding DNA: TGCGCCAGCAGCCACCCGGGAGACAGATCAACGACTAACTATGGCTACACCTTC. Translating it yields CASSHPGDRSTTNYGYTF. V usage is TRBV4-1 and J usage is TRBJ1-2; D may be TRBD1 (5 bases). Germline-derived CDR1 and CDR2 are MGHRA and YSYEKL. V gave up 3 bases and J gave up 0 bases, with 20 bases separating them. The CDR3 totals 18 residues.

V gene TRBV9 combines with J gene TRBJ1-4; no definite D call. Germline-derived CDR1 and CDR2 are SGDLS and YYNGEE. CDR3 length equals 16 residues. V shed 0 bases and J shed 3 bases, with 12 bases lying between them. The CDR3 nucleotides read TGTGCCAGCAGCGTAGGGATTTTTGGTGCTAATGAAAAACTGTTTTTT. This sequence encodes CASSVGIFGANEKLFF.

This clone was recorded a few times. This same CDR3 is encoded by further DNA sequences in the sample. The chain links TRBV5-1 to TRBJ1-2; D call uncertain. Germline loops: CDR1 SGHRS, CDR2 YFSETQ. V lost 4 bases and J 6 bases, leaving 10 bases between the germline ends. This CDR3 contains 12 residues. CDR3 nucleotides: TGCGCCAGCAGCAGGAACAGAGATGGCTACACCTTC. Its protein product is CASSRNRDGYTF.

The chain recombines TRBV29-1 with TRBJ2-2; TRBD1 or TRBD2 may be the D gene (5 bases each). V lost 4 bases and J lost 1, with 19 bases in between. The CDR3 is 17 amino acids. Germline CDR1 is SQVTM and CDR2 is ANQGSEA. CDR3 sequence: CSVGGPDPKGNTGELFF. Written as DNA, the CDR3 is TGCAGCGTTGGGGGACCAGACCCCAAGGGGAACACCGGGGAGCTGTTTTTT.

V and J are TRBV28 and TRBJ2-5; D unresolved. The CDR3 has 11 residues. Germline-derived CDR1 and CDR2 are MDHEN and SYDVKM. V was clipped by 3 bases and J by 2 bases, with 1 base between them. CDR3: CASSFQETQYF. The CDR3 region has the DNA TGTGCCAGCAGTTTTCAAGAGACCCAGTACTTC.